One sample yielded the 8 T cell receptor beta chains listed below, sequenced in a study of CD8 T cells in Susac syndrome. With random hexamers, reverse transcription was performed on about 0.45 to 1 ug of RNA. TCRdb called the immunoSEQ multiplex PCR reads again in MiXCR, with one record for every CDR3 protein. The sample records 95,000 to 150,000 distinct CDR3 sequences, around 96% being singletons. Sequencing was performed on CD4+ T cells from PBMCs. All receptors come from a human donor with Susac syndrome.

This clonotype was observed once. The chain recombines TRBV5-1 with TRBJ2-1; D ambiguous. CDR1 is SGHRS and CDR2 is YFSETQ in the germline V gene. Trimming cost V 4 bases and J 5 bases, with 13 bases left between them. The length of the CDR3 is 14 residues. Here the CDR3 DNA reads TGCGCCAGCAGCATGGGTGGTAGCAACAATGAGCAGTTCTTC. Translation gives CASSMGGSNNEQFF.

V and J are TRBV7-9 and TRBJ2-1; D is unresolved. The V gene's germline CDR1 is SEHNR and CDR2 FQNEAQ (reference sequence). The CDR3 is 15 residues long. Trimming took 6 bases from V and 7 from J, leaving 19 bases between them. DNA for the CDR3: TGTGCCAGCAGTCCTCGTTCAACACTCGAGAATGAGCAGTTCTTC. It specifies CASSPRSTLENEQFF.

For the CDR3, the DNA is TGCAGTGCTAGTCGGCTAGCGGGAGGGGAGCAGTACTTC. This sequence encodes CSASRLAGGEQYF. The rearrangement uses TRBV20-1 and TRBJ2-7; 12 bases fit TRBD2. This CDR3 has 13 residues. Germline V gives CDR1 DFQATT, CDR2 SNEGSKA (reference sequence). The ends lost 3 bases at V and 7 bases at J; junction bases unmatched: 4.

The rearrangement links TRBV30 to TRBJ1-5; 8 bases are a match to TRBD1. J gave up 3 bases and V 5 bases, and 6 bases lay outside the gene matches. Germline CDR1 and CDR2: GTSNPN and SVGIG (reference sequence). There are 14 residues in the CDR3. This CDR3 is CAWGARGHNQPQHF. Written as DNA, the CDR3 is TGTGCCTGGGGCGCCAGGGGGCACAATCAGCCCCAGCATTTT.

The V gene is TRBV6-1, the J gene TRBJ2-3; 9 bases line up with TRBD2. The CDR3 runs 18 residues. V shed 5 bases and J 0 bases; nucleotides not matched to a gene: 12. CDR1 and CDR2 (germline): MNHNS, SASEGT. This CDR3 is CASSRRGLALTSTDTQYF. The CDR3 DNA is TGTGCCAGCAGTAGACGTGGACTAGCGTTAACTAGCACAGATACGCAGTATTTT.

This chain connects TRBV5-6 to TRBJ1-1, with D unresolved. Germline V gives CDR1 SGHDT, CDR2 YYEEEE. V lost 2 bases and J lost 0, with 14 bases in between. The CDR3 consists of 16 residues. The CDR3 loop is CASSFGFGGLNTEAFF. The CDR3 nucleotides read TGTGCCAGCAGCTTTGGATTTGGCGGATTGAACACTGAAGCTTTCTTT.

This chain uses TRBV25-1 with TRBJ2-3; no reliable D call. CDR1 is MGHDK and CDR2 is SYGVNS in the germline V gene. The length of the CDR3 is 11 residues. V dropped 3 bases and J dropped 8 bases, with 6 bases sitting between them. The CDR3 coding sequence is TGTGCCAGCAGTGACTATGGTACGCAGTATTTT. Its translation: CASSDYGTQYF.

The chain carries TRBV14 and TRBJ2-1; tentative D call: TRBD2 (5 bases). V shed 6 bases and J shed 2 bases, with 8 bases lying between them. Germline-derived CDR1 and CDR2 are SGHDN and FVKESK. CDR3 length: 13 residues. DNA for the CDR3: TGTGCCAGCAGTAAGGGAGCCTACAATGAGCAGTTCTTC. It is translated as CASSKGAYNEQFF.